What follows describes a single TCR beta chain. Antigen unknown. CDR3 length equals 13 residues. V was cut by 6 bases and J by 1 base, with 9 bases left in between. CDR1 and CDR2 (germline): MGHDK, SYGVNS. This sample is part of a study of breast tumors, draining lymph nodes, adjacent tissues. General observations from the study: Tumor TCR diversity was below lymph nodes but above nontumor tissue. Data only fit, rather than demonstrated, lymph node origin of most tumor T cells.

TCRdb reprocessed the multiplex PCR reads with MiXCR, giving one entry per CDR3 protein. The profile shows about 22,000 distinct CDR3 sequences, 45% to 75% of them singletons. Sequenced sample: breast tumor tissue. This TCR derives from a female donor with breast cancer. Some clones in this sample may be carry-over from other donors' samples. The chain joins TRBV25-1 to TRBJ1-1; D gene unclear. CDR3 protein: CASSGRQNTEAFF. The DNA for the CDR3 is TGTGCCAGCAGCGGCCGTCAGAACACTGAAGCTTTCTTT. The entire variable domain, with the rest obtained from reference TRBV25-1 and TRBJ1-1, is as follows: EADIYQTPRYLVIGTGKKITLECSQTMGHDKMYWYQQDPGMELHLIHYSYGVNSTEKGDLSSESTVSRIRTEHFPLTLESARPSHTSQYLCASSGRQNTEAFFGQGTRLTVV.